Listed here are 19 T cell receptor beta chains from one sample, sequenced in a study of blood T cell repertoires in COVID-19. Here immunoSEQ multiplex PCR was the method, and the copy in TCRdb shows in-frame clones only, minus some. The sample carries about 64,000 clones, about 88% recorded once. Sequencing used peripheral blood. The receptors here all came from a man aged 70-80 years with acute or convalescent COVID-19.

On this clone: This sample includes further DNA sequences coding for the same CDR3. V usage is TRBV18 and J usage is TRBJ1-4; 9 nucleotides line up with TRBD1. In germline, CDR1 is KGHSH, CDR2 LQKENI. V shed 3 bases and J 6 bases; nucleotides not matched to a gene: 2. The CDR3 totals 14 residues. Here the CDR3 reads CASSPRTGDEKLFF. The CDR3, as DNA: TGTGCCAGCTCACCCCGGACAGGGGATGAAAAACTGTTTTTT.

The V call is TRBV3-1 (or the pseudogene TRBV3-2), the J call TRBJ1-3, with a weak D call TRBD1 (5 bases). Trimming shortened V by 4 bases and J by 3 bases, and 10 bases separated the two germline ends. The CDR3 has 14 amino acids. From germline, CDR1 is LGHDT and CDR2 YNNKEL (reference sequence). CDR3 amino acids: CASSRRGVGNTIYF. Written as DNA, the CDR3 is TGTGCCAGCAGCCGAAGGGGTGTTGGAAACACCATATATTTT.

The chain carries TRBV27 and TRBJ2-2; TRBD1 matches 8 bases. CDR1 and CDR2 (germline): MNHEY, SMNVEV (reference sequence). The V gene end was trimmed by 4 bases and the J gene end by 3 bases; junction bases not matched to a gene: 4. This CDR3 is 15 amino acids long. In nucleotides, the CDR3 is TGTGCCAGCAGTTCGGGACAGGAACACACCGGGGAGCTGTTTTTT. Residues: CASSSGQEHTGELFF.

The chain links TRBV11-2 to TRBJ1-1; possibly TRBD1 for D (5 bases). This CDR3 is built from 15 residues. Germline CDR1 and CDR2: SGHAT and FQNNGV. The ends were cut back, 1 base at V and 7 bases at J, with 16 bases in the middle. CDR3 residues: CASSLGPGHRYEAFF. The DNA for the CDR3 is TGTGCCAGCAGCTTAGGACCAGGACATAGGTATGAAGCTTTCTTT.

This rearrangement joins TRBV12-5 to TRBJ2-7; 7 bases agree with TRBD2. Germline-derived CDR1 and CDR2 are LGHNT and FRNRAP. This CDR3 is 15 amino acids long. The trim removed 2 bases at V and 0 bases at J, leaving 4 bases unmatched. The chain's CDR3 is CASGLPRGSSYEQYF. The CDR3 nucleotides read TGTGCTAGTGGTTTGCCCCGCGGGAGCTCCTACGAGCAGTACTTC.

The CDR3 protein is CASSLSESRGEQYF. CDR3 nucleotide sequence: TGTGCCAGCAGTTTATCGGAGTCGAGGGGGGAGCAGTACTTC. The gene calls are TRBV27 and TRBJ2-7; tentative D call: TRBD1 (6 bases). Germline V gene sequence: CDR1 MNHEY, CDR2 SMNVEV (reference sequence). V lost 0 bases to trimming and J lost 7 bases, with 13 bases between them. The CDR3 is 14 amino acids.

V and J are TRBV2 and TRBJ1-6, with 8 positions matching TRBD1. This CDR3 has 16 amino acids. The V segment lost 7 bases and the J segment 7 bases; nucleotides outside the gene matches: 12. Germline values: CDR1 SNHLY, CDR2 FYNNEI. The DNA of the CDR3 is TGTGCCAGCAAGATAGGGGCAGGGGGCCAAAATTCACCCCTCCACTTT. This translates into CASKIGAGGQNSPLHF. Based on the CDR3 plus reference TRBV2 and TRBJ1-6, the full variable domain is EPEVTQTPSHQVTQMGQEVILRCVPISNHLYFYWYRQILGQKVEFLVSFYNNEISEKSEIFDDQFSVERPDGSNFTLKIRSTKLEDSAMYFCASKIGAGGQNSPLHFGNGTRLTVT.

The chain couples TRBV2 to TRBJ1-1, with no clear D. Germline V lookup: CDR1 SNHLY, CDR2 FYNNEI. The V end was cut by 8 bases, the J end by 1 base, with 14 bases between. The CDR3 contains 14 residues. The CDR3 here is CASSQEVRNTEAFF. As DNA, the CDR3 is TGTGCCAGCTCTCAGGAGGTAAGGAACACTGAAGCTTTCTTT.

This chain uses TRBV27 with TRBJ2-5, with 9 positions matching TRBD1. This CDR3 spans 12 amino acids. Germline-derived CDR1 and CDR2 are MNHEY and SMNVEV (reference sequence). J was trimmed by 5 bases and V by 8 bases; bases with no gene match: 3. The CDR3 region is CASRTGEETQYF. The CDR3 DNA reads as TGTGCCAGCCGGACAGGGGAGGAGACCCAGTACTTC.

This clone was observed once. The chain links TRBV4-1 to TRBJ2-7, with TRBD1 matching 8 bases. The CDR3 has 15 residues. Germline assignment: CDR1 MGHRA and CDR2 YSYEKL. V shed 1 base and J 2 bases; nucleotides not matched to a gene: 4. CDR3 residues: CASSQGQGRTYEQYF. The DNA of the CDR3 is TGCGCCAGCAGCCAAGGACAGGGGAGGACCTACGAGCAGTACTTC.

V is TRBV27 and J is TRBJ2-1, with 11 bases fitting TRBD2. The ends lost 5 bases at V and 2 bases at J; junction bases unmatched: 5. The CDR3 length is 16 residues. Germline CDR1 MNHEY, CDR2 SMNVEV (reference sequence). CDR3 bases: TGTGCCAGCAGTCCCCTAGCGGGGGGAACCTACAATGAGCAGTTCTTC. Its protein is CASSPLAGGTYNEQFF.

The chain links TRBV2 to TRBJ2-3; 14 bases are a match to TRBD2. The CDR3 consists of 18 residues. V lost 7 bases and J lost 3; bases outside the gene matches: 12. Germline V lookup: CDR1 SNHLY, CDR2 FYNNEI. The CDR3: CASKRLAGGAGRTDTQYF. The CDR3 DNA is TGTGCCAGCAAACGACTAGCGGGGGGGGCCGGTAGGACAGATACGCAGTATTTT.

Here the CDR3 DNA reads TGTGCCTGGAGTATCGGGGGCTCCTATAATTCACCCCTCCACTTT. Residues: CAWSIGGSYNSPLHF. This rearrangement joins TRBV30 to TRBJ1-6; a weak D match, TRBD1 (5 bases). Germline values: CDR1 GTSNPN, CDR2 SVGIG (reference sequence). V was trimmed by 2 bases and J by 0 bases, leaving 8 bases between them. CDR3 length equals 15 residues.

The rearrangement links TRBV6-2 or TRBV6-3 to TRBJ2-5; the D is unclear. CDR3 size: 14 residues. The germline V gene has CDR1 MNHEY and CDR2 SVGEGT. V lost 2 bases, J lost 3 bases, and 10 bases lay in between. The CDR3 reads CASSYPFRKETQYF. For the CDR3, the DNA is TGTGCCAGCAGTTACCCTTTCCGTAAAGAGACCCAGTACTTC.

A note on this clone: At one boundary the junction diverges from the germline segment, which might be a read error. V is TRBV5-1 and J is TRBJ2-7, with 8 bases aligning to TRBD2. The CDR3 is 14 residues long. Germline V CDR1 and CDR2: SGHRS, YFSETQ. CDR3 nucleotides: TGCGCCAGCAGCTTGGTTGTGGCGGGGGGCGTCCTGTCCTTC. Translation: CASSLVVAGGVLSF.

The rearrangement uses TRBV5-4 and TRBJ2-5, with 12 bases that match TRBD2. Germline V gives CDR1 SGHNT, CDR2 YYREEE (reference sequence). With V trimmed by 1 base and J by 5 bases, 3 bases remained unmatched. The CDR3 has 15 amino acids. This CDR3 reads CASSLSLAGGETQYF. As DNA, the CDR3 is TGTGCCAGCAGCTTGAGCCTAGCGGGGGGGGAGACCCAGTACTTC.

Concerning this clone itself: At one end, the junction sequence differs from germline, possibly due to a read error. The chain carries TRBV5-3 and TRBJ1-5; no clear D. TRBV5-3 is flagged as an ORF with uncertain function. CDR3 length equals 14 residues. The CDR3 DNA reads as TGTGCCAGAACCTTGGGGAGGGCTGATCAGCCCCAGCATTTT. Protein product: CARTLGRADQPQHF.

This rearrangement joins TRBV6-4 to TRBJ1-4, with D unclear. The germline V gene has CDR1 MRHNA and CDR2 SNTAGT. CDR3 length: 17 amino acids. V dropped 4 bases and J dropped 3 bases, with 18 bases sitting between them. The CDR3 reads CASSVVSEGSANEKLFF. CDR3 DNA: TGTGCCAGCAGTGTAGTAAGCGAAGGTTCCGCTAATGAAAAACTGTTTTTT.

V and J are TRBV2 and TRBJ1-6, with no clear D. V was cut by 2 bases and J by 6 bases, with 8 bases left in between. Germline V gives CDR1 SNHLY, CDR2 FYNNEI. The CDR3 length is 14 residues. For the CDR3, the DNA is TGTGCCAGCAGTGAAAATAATTTTAATTCACCCCTCCACTTT. This translates into CASSENNFNSPLHF.